Listed here is a single T cell receptor beta chain. The antigen it recognizes is unknown. Base qualities are not at hand, and no much larger clone is one base apart. Using the deep immunoSEQ assay, TCR CDR3 regions were amplified from genomic DNA by multiplex PCR. For each cell subset, the extracted genomic DNA was distributed evenly across all wells of several immunoSEQ 96-well plates, and each plate served as one replicate. Each replicate PCR for sorted subsets received 150 to 250 ng genomic DNA, equal to about 30,000 T cell genomes. The purified libraries were quantified using a Qubit 3.0 fluorometer, sized with a Bioanalyzer 2100, and then quantified again using the KAPA Library Quantification kit. Every immunoSEQ 96-well plate was sequenced on a separate single-read 150-cycle Illumina NextSeq 550 flow cell. In the authors' own workflow: Because the immunoSEQ output included only junctional sequences and no quality scores, the filtering could not be the same as the filtering used for full-length reads. To assign V/J genes and CDR3, sequences were annotated against IMGT germline references using PyIR, a Python wrapper for IgBLAST v1.9. Reads were removed for weak V/J assignments (E-value above 1e-6), missing CDR3, stop codons, out-of-frame junctions, or ambiguous translated residues. A V3J clonotype was defined by an identical inferred V gene, J gene, and CDR3 amino acid sequence. Percentage overlap between repertoires was computed as shared unique clonotypes divided by the size of the smaller repertoire. Repertoire richness was assessed with RTK rarefaction, the Chao1 estimator, and Recon v2.1 estimates of unobserved clonotypes. OLGA was used to compute generation probabilities for all TCRbeta clonotypes that the gDNA method yielded from four donors. Entries here come from immuneACCESS through TCRdb and include only in-frame sequences with V and J called. Some clones fail to appear in such tables; in the studies checked, an unresolved V gene covers under half of the shortfall, and the cause of the remainder is unknown. The V and J calls and clone size are taken from that table; D and trimming were inferred from the DNA. In all, the sample holds about 2.3 million clones, and approximately 95% of those were seen once. 0.39% of the sample belongs to the ten largest clones.

Donors were healthy HIV-negative adults with no recently reported acute infections or vaccinations. All donors were Caucasian adults living in Nashville, Tennessee, USA. CD4+ T cells were enriched through magnetic negative selection, after which naive cells were positively selected on CD45RA and the remaining negative fraction served as the memory subset. After blood collection by leukapheresis, PBMCs were isolated using Ficoll-Histopaque density gradient centrifugation and then cryopreserved in the vapor phase of liquid nitrogen. Purity and quantity of every magnetically sorted T cell population were checked by analytical flow cytometry. Genomic DNA was isolated from every sorted fraction and measured by UV absorbance on a Nanodrop 2000c. The data stem from a study of shared clonotypes between healthy human individuals (TCRdb year 2020). Turning to the overall study: Three men and a couple of women, aged 18 to 49 years, made up the cohort. Per donor, three plates each were used for CD4 naive and CD4 memory, two for CD8 naive, and one for CD8 memory. To estimate repertoire size and how much clonotype sharing occurs between individuals, the study deeply sequenced the blood TCR repertoires of roughly 5 healthy adults. Libraries were prepared and TCR repertoires were sequenced by different laboratories using diverse techniques, in order to increase sequencing depth and limit assay-specific biases. Each donor's leukapheresis produced roughly between roughly 0.85 and 10 billion PBMCs.

General study outcomes and caveats: Rarefaction of sorted-subset datasets indicated incomplete sequencing despite the large sequencing depth. The genetic and exposure-history diversity represented was limited by the small number of donors. Based on pairwise subsampling, the degree of clonotype sharing among donors was expected to be affected by sequencing depth. Sharing across a handful of donors was observed for about 5% of naive CD4, around 3.5% of naive CD8, 2% to 2.5% of memory CD4, and around 0.4% of memory CD8 clonotypes. Compared with non-shared clonotypes, clonotypes shared by all four sorted-subset donors had higher generation probabilities. Sampling was restricted to blood, and TCR repertoires in tissue are likely to differ from TCR repertoires in blood. Larger estimated clonotype richness was generally found for naive subsets than for memory subsets.

CDR1 and CDR2 are drawn from the germline V gene (reference sequence): SEHNR, FQNEAQ. There are 14 amino acids in the CDR3, from cysteine to phenylalanine inclusive. Of all the DNA, just the CDR3 is kept, 42 bases in frame from base 1. V is trimmed back by 3 bases and J by 4 bases, and the junction contains 5 bases that no gene match accounts for. Sequencing was done on a sample of naive CD4+ T cells from PBMCs. According to the study, the label for this sample's cell subset or site signals: CD45RA+ positively selected. This receptor was obtained from a man aged 18 to 35 in good health. Some clones in this sample may be carry-over from other donors' samples. In this chain, TRBV7-9 is recombined with TRBJ2-7, with TRBD2 matching 8 junction bases. The CDR3: CASSLFGGEYEQYF. The nucleotide sequence reads TGTGCCAGCAGCTTGTTCGGGGGGGAATACGAGCAGTACTTC.